These 9 T cell receptor beta chains came from one sample sequenced in a study of blood T cells in healthy people across ages. With a J-beta primer mix and a sample-barcoded 5' primer, a second PCR ran 7 to 11 cycles. Via MiXCR, TCRdb re-called the 5' RACE reads, giving one row per CDR3 protein. The table lists around 1.5 million distinct CDR3 sequences, about 32% of them singletons. The sample consisted of blood. These receptor sequences come from a woman between 25 and 40 years old in good health.

The table lists this clonotype with a few counts. The CDR3 nucleotides read TGTGCCAGCAGCTTAGGAGGGGGGGCCGGAACAGATACGCAGTATTTT. Protein: CASSLGGGAGTDTQYF. J is TRBJ2-3 and V is TRBV11-2; possible D gene TRBD2, 7 bases. The CDR3 consists of 16 residues. Germline V gene data show CDR1 as SGHAT and CDR2 as FQNNGV. V shed 1 base and J shed 3 bases, with 14 bases lying between them. The complete variable domain, with remaining parts taken from reference TRBV11-2 and TRBJ2-3, reads EAGVAQSPRYKIIEKRQSVAFWCNPISGHATLYWYQQILGQGPKLLIQFQNNGVVDDSQLPKDRFSAERLKGVDSTLKIQPAKLEDSAVYLCASSLGGGAGTDTQYFGPGTRLTVL.

The chain carries TRBV14 and TRBJ2-5; D gene unclear. Per the germline V gene, CDR1 is SGHDN and CDR2 is FVKESK. The CDR3 totals 13 residues. Trimming cost V 2 bases and J 8 bases, with 12 bases left between them. The CDR3 sequence: CASSQSLVDTQYF. The DNA of the CDR3 is TGTGCCAGCAGCCAAAGTCTGGTAGACACCCAGTACTTC. Full variable domain (remainder filled in from reference TRBV14 and TRBJ2-5): EAGVTQFPSHSVIEKGQTVTLRCDPISGHDNLYWYRRVMGKEIKFLLHFVKESKQDESGMPNNRFLAERTGGTYSTLKVQPAELEDSGVYFCASSQSLVDTQYFGPGTRLLVL.

In its sample, this clonotype was seen many times. V and J are TRBV11-2 and TRBJ2-7, with D possibly being TRBD1 (5 bases). Germline CDR1 and CDR2: SGHAT and FQNNGV. This CDR3 spans 16 amino acids. The ends were cut back, 0 bases at V and 2 bases at J, with 14 bases in the middle. CDR3 residues: CASSLEIGQRAYEQYF. CDR3 nucleotides: TGTGCCAGCAGCTTAGAGATCGGACAACGAGCCTACGAGCAGTACTTC.

CDR3 in amino acids: CATSRDLRPAGPLNEQFF. The DNA of the CDR3 is TGTGCCACCAGCAGAGATCTTCGGCCAGCGGGGCCCCTCAATGAGCAGTTCTTC. The chain combines TRBV15 with TRBJ2-1; 7 bases line up with TRBD2. Germline CDR1 LNHNV, CDR2 YYDKDF (reference sequence). The CDR3 runs to 18 residues. The V segment lost 0 bases and the J segment 6 bases; nucleotides outside the gene matches: 14.

V gene TRBV14 combines with J gene TRBJ1-6, with 9 nucleotides matching TRBD1. V shed 4 bases and J 0 bases; nucleotides not matched to a gene: 7. Germline V lookup: CDR1 SGHDN, CDR2 FVKESK. The CDR3 has 18 amino acids. The DNA of the CDR3 is TGTGCCAGCAGCCCGGGGACAGGGCTAAGCTCCTATAATTCACCCCTCCACTTT. Its translation: CASSPGTGLSSYNSPLHF.

This clonotype was detected only a few times. V usage is TRBV27 and J usage is TRBJ2-3, with 7 positions matching TRBD2. Germline CDR1 and CDR2: MNHEY and SMNVEV (reference sequence). The CDR3 spans 17 residues. The junction had 17 bases not matched to a gene; V was cut back by 5 bases and J by 6 bases. CDR3 in DNA: TGTGCCAGCAGTCCCCGGCTGCGGGAGATTTTTGTGGATACGCAGTATTTT. Amino acids: CASSPRLREIFVDTQYF.

Worth noting for this clonotype: One junction end does not reproduce the germline sequence, and a read error may be involved. The rearrangement uses TRBV20-1 and TRBJ2-1, with 9 bases fitting TRBD2. The germline CDR1 and CDR2 sequences are DFQATT and SNEGSKA (reference sequence). The CDR3 loop spans 13 amino acids. DNA of the CDR3: TGCAGTGCTGCACTAGCGGGTTACAGTGAGCAGTTCTTC. This encodes CSAALAGYSEQFF.

This clonotype showed up many times. The J gene is TRBJ2-4, the V gene TRBV20-1, with 10 bases aligning to TRBD2. CDR3 length: 15 amino acids. CDR1 and CDR2 from the germline V gene are DFQATT and SNEGSKA (reference sequence). The junction had 11 bases not matched to a gene; V was cut back by 2 bases and J by 10 bases. CDR3 loop: CSARPFGLAVSIQYF. DNA for the CDR3: TGCAGTGCTAGACCTTTCGGACTAGCGGTATCTATTCAGTACTTC.

The chain couples TRBV30 to TRBJ1-5; TRBD1 aligns across 7 bases. Germline V CDR1 and CDR2: GTSNPN, SVGIG (reference sequence). The V segment lost 2 bases and the J segment 4 bases; nucleotides outside the gene matches: 8. The CDR3 has 15 residues. DNA of the CDR3: TGTGCCTGGAGTTTACCGGGACAGATAAATCAGCCCCAGCATTTT. This sequence encodes CAWSLPGQINQPQHF. Full variable domain (rest looked up from reference TRBV30 and TRBJ1-5): SQTIHQWPATLVQPVGSPLSLECTVEGTSNPNLYWYRQAAGRGLQLLFYSVGIGQISSEVPQNLSASRPQDRQFILSSKKLLLSDSGFYLCAWSLPGQINQPQHFGDGTRLSIL.